Following are 2 T cell receptor beta chains from one sample sequenced in a study of identical twins. Each CDR3 protein is one row after TCRdb ran MiXCR on the 5' RACE reads. This sample has roughly 1,500,000 distinct CDR3 sequences, with 25% to 35% found just once. Material for sequencing was cord blood. These receptors all stem from a newborn girl in good health.

V gene TRBV15 combines with J gene TRBJ2-1; TRBD2 matches at 9 bases. The J segment lost 2 bases and the V segment lost 5 bases, leaving 16 bases of the junction unmatched. The CDR3 contains 19 residues. CDR1 LNHNV and CDR2 YYDKDF come from the germline V gene (reference sequence). The CDR3 loop reads CATSLEFLPGLATYNEQFF. The CDR3 DNA reads TGTGCCACCAGCCTAGAGTTTCTACCCGGACTAGCGACCTACAATGAGCAGTTCTTC.

This clonotype has more than one count but fewer than ten. The chain recombines TRBV24-1 with TRBJ2-1; TRBD2 agrees at 10 bases. Germline loops: CDR1 KGHDR, CDR2 SFDVKD. Unmatched junction bases numbered 5, after V lost 0 bases and J lost 7 bases. The CDR3 runs to 16 residues. The CDR3 here is CATSDLGLAGENEQFF. The CDR3 DNA reads as TGTGCCACCAGTGATTTGGGGCTAGCGGGAGAAAATGAGCAGTTCTTC.